Below, 29 T cell receptor beta chains from the same sample are listed, as sequenced in a study of early T cells in non-severe SARS-CoV-2 infection. TCRdb reprocessed the 5' RACE reads with MiXCR, giving one entry per CDR3 protein. The data contain 20,000 to 30,000 distinct CDR3 sequences, 4.5% to 7% of them singletons. The sample consisted of whole blood. Receptors originate from an adult who was a healthcare worker with PCR-confirmed SARS-CoV-2 infection or an uninfected control (not recorded which).

This clonotype was recorded a few times. This rearrangement joins TRBV5-4 to TRBJ2-3, with TRBD1 matching over 8 bases. CDR1 and CDR2 from the germline V gene are SGHNT and YYREEE (reference sequence). The CDR3 spans 16 residues. J lost 3 bases, V lost 5 bases, and 11 bases had no gene match. CDR3 DNA sequence: TGTGCCAGCAGGACTCACGCAGGGGGCGTTACAGATACGCAGTATTTT. Protein product: CASRTHAGGVTDTQYF.

The V gene is TRBV5-1, the J gene TRBJ2-2; D ambiguous. Trimming removed 4 bases at V and 0 bases at J, with 10 bases between. Germline V gives CDR1 SGHRS, CDR2 YFSETQ. The CDR3 contains 15 residues. The CDR3 here is CASSGLATNTGELFF. Written as DNA, the CDR3 is TGCGCCAGCAGCGGTTTGGCGACGAACACCGGGGAGCTGTTTTTT.

This chain joins TRBV4-1 and TRBJ1-1; no clear D. The germline CDR1 and CDR2 sequences are MGHRA and YSYEKL. There are 18 residues in the CDR3. V gave up 1 base and J gave up 1 base, with 19 bases separating them. The CDR3: CASSQVAGSGLRNTEAFF. The CDR3, as DNA: TGCGCCAGCAGCCAAGTAGCTGGAAGCGGCCTGCGGAACACTGAAGCTTTCTTT.

This clonotype was seen more than once but under ten times. The rearrangement joins TRBV7-9 to TRBJ1-4; D ambiguous. The CDR3 totals 14 residues. Trimming took 6 bases from V and 11 from J, leaving 19 bases between them. The V gene's germline CDR1 is SEHNR and CDR2 FQNEAQ (reference sequence). For the CDR3, the DNA is TGTGCCAGCAGGCCCCACCTCCCGGAGAGCAAACTGTTTTTT. Translating gives CASRPHLPESKLFF.

This clonotype has a count of ten or more. V usage is TRBV4-2 and J usage is TRBJ2-3; D gene ambiguous. This CDR3 comprises 15 residues. V was clipped by 1 base and J by 1 base, with 9 bases between them. The V gene's germline CDR1 is LGHNA and CDR2 YNFKEQ. Here the CDR3 DNA reads TGTGCCAGCAGCCAAGCCTTCCAGGGCACAGATACGCAGTATTTT. The encoded protein is CASSQAFQGTDTQYF.

The rearrangement links TRBV7-9 to TRBJ2-1, with 7 bases identical to TRBD2. Germline V gene lookup returns CDR1 SEHNR and CDR2 FQNEAQ (reference sequence). The CDR3 consists of 13 residues. V shed 7 bases and J 2 bases; nucleotides not matched to a gene: 2. The CDR3, as DNA: TGTGCCAGCATGCGGGGGACCTACAATGAGCAGTTCTTC. Residues: CASMRGTYNEQFF.

This sequence joins TRBV28 and TRBJ2-7; D is possibly TRBD2 (7 bases). This CDR3 region has 13 residues. Per germline, CDR1 MDHEN and CDR2 SYDVKM. Trimming cost V 7 bases and J 4 bases, with 14 bases left between them. The CDR3 reads CASNGGPGYEQYF. The CDR3 region has the DNA TGTGCCAGCAACGGGGGGCCAGGGTACGAGCAGTACTTC.

This clonotype occurred a few times. V gene TRBV11-2 combines with J gene TRBJ2-1, with 11 positions matching TRBD1. The junction had 5 bases not matched to a gene; V was cut back by 3 bases and J by 7 bases. This CDR3 spans 15 amino acids. Germline V lookup: CDR1 SGHAT, CDR2 FQNNGV. Here the CDR3 reads CASSFRDRGINEQFF. The CDR3 DNA sequence: TGTGCCAGCAGCTTCCGGGACAGGGGGATAAATGAGCAGTTCTTC.

Ten or more counts support this clonotype. This rearrangement joins TRBV20-1 to TRBJ2-2; 9 nucleotides agree with TRBD1. Germline lookup yields CDR1 DFQATT and CDR2 SNEGSKA (reference sequence). J lost 5 bases, V lost 6 bases, and 16 bases had no gene match. This CDR3 contains 17 residues. In nucleotides, the CDR3 is TGCAGTGCCCCGCGGTCTCCGGGACAGGGTTATACCGGGGAGCTGTTTTTT. Translated, it gives CSAPRSPGQGYTGELFF.

At least ten counts were recorded for this clonotype. The chain recombines TRBV5-1 with TRBJ2-5, with 9 bases lining up with TRBD1. Trimming at V came to 0 bases and at J to 5 bases, leaving 5 bases not matched to a gene. The CDR3 loop spans 15 amino acids. Germline CDR1 and CDR2: SGHRS and YFSETQ. In nucleotides, the CDR3 is TGCGCCAGCAGCTTGGGACAGGGGGATCGGGAGACCCAGTACTTC. Amino acid sequence: CASSLGQGDRETQYF.

This clonotype was counted between two and nine times. The rearrangement links TRBV7-2 to TRBJ2-1, with 8 bases fitting TRBD2. The germline V gene has CDR1 SGHTA and CDR2 FQGNSA. V gave up 1 base and J gave up 15 bases; unmatched junction bases: 8. The CDR3 extends over 13 amino acids. CDR3 DNA sequence: TGTGCCAGCAGCTTAGGCGTAGCGGGGAGGGTGTTCTTC. Encoded protein: CASSLGVAGRVFF.

This clonotype is medium-sized (0.01 to 0.1%). J is TRBJ2-2 and V is TRBV28; no clear D gene. Germline V gene lookup returns CDR1 MDHEN and CDR2 SYDVKM. Between the trimmed V and J ends, which lost 2 bases and 0 bases, there was a span of 13 bases. This CDR3 has 17 residues. The CDR3 DNA follows: TGTGCCAGCAGTTTAGGGGATTACACCCCGAACACCGGGGAGCTGTTTTTT. Its translation: CASSLGDYTPNTGELFF.

This clonotype was counted ten times or more. This sequence joins TRBV25-1 and TRBJ1-2; D unclear. V lost 4 bases and J 8 bases, leaving 14 bases between the germline ends. The length of the CDR3 is 13 residues. Germline V gene data show CDR1 as MGHDK and CDR2 as SYGVNS. CDR3 residues: CASSGTGRGGYTF. The CDR3 DNA sequence: TGTGCCAGCAGTGGGACCGGGCGAGGGGGCTACACCTTC.

This clonotype is classed as medium-sized. The chain joins TRBV6-5 to TRBJ1-2; 7 nucleotides match TRBD1. Looked up from germline, CDR1 is MNHEY and CDR2 is SVGAGI. The CDR3 is 14 amino acids. Unmatched junction bases numbered 6, after V lost 2 bases and J lost 6 bases. CDR3 coding DNA: TGTGCCAGCAGTTACCTGACAGGGAAGGATGGCTACACCTTC. Translated, it gives CASSYLTGKDGYTF.

The chain is built from TRBV11-2 and TRBJ1-3; D is perhaps TRBD1 (6 bases). This CDR3 is built from 15 residues. Germline CDR1 SGHAT, CDR2 FQNNGV. V lost 3 bases to trimming and J lost 0 bases, with 9 bases between them. The CDR3 spells CASSFRGSSGNTIYF. The CDR3 DNA sequence: TGTGCCAGCAGCTTTAGGGGGAGCTCTGGAAACACCATATATTTT.

The table lists this clonotype with a few counts. The rearrangement links TRBV5-1 to TRBJ2-7, with D maybe TRBD1 (6 bases). Trimming took off 0 bases at V and 4 bases at J, with 14 bases between the two ends. The CDR3 runs 15 residues. CDR1 is SGHRS and CDR2 is YFSETQ in the germline V gene. CDR3 sequence (DNA): TGCGCCAGCAGCTTGGGAGGGGGTAGTTCATACGAGCAGTACTTC. Protein: CASSLGGGSSYEQYF.

This chain uses TRBV14 with TRBJ2-1; D tentatively fits TRBD1 or TRBD2 (5 bases each). The CDR3 totals 15 residues. V dropped 5 bases and J dropped 7 bases, with 18 bases sitting between them. Germline CDR1 SGHDN, CDR2 FVKESK. The CDR3 sequence: CASSYGAIVKNEQFF. CDR3 nucleotide sequence: TGTGCCAGCAGCTACGGGGCCATAGTAAAAAATGAGCAGTTCTTC.

This clonotype was counted at least ten times. This sequence joins TRBV6-2 or TRBV6-3 and TRBJ1-3, with D unclear. V was cut by 8 bases and J by 4 bases, with 3 bases left in between. The CDR3 is 10 amino acids. The germline V gene has CDR1 MNHEY and CDR2 SVGEGT. The CDR3 spells CASQGNTIYF. DNA of the CDR3: TGTGCCAGCCAAGGAAACACCATATATTTT.

This clonotype has ten or more counts. This chain joins TRBV20-1 and TRBJ2-1, with 8 nucleotides matching TRBD2. The germline V gene encodes CDR1 DFQATT and CDR2 SNEGSKA (reference sequence). The CDR3 covers 15 residues. Germline trimming cut 6 bases from V and 9 bases from J; bases unmatched to any gene: 16. CDR3 sequence (DNA): TGCAGTGCGCAGAGCGGGGGCAAACCCGGCACTGAGCAGTTCTTC. Translating gives CSAQSGGKPGTEQFF.

The chain employs TRBV11-3 and TRBJ1-1; D is undetermined. The germline V gene has CDR1 SGHNT and CDR2 YENEEA. The V gene lost 0 bases and the J gene lost 4 bases, with 6 bases spanning the gap. The CDR3 covers 13 residues. The CDR3 region has the DNA TGTGCCAGCAGCTTAGATCGAGGCACTGAAGCTTTCTTT. This translates into CASSLDRGTEAFF.

The chain has TRBV7-9 and TRBJ2-7; D gene ambiguous. The CDR3 runs 11 residues. In germline, CDR1 is SEHNR, CDR2 FQNEAQ (reference sequence). Trimming took off 6 bases at V and 6 bases at J, with 9 bases between the two ends. CDR3 coding DNA: TGTGCCAGCAGTCCGGTGGGCGAGCAGTACTTC. Encoded protein: CASSPVGEQYF. Based on the CDR3 plus reference TRBV7-9 and TRBJ2-7, the full variable domain is DTGVSQNPRHKITKRGQNVTFRCDPISEHNRLYWYRQTLGQGPEFLTYFQNEAQLEKSRLLSDRFSAERPKGSFSTLEIQRTEQGDSAMYLCASSPVGEQYFGPGTRLTVT.

The chain has TRBV27 and TRBJ2-7; a weak D match, TRBD2 (6 bases). Trimming pared 2 bases from V and 4 bases from J, leaving 9 bases between. The CDR3 runs to 13 residues. Germline V lookup: CDR1 MNHEY, CDR2 SMNVEV (reference sequence). The CDR3 DNA reads TGTGCCAGCAGTTTAGTCGGAGGGTACGAGCAGTACTTC. Residues: CASSLVGGYEQYF.

This clonotype was recorded at least ten times. This chain connects TRBV21-1 to TRBJ1-6; the table's D call TRBD1 went unverified against the DNA. TRBV21-1 is listed as a pseudogene. This CDR3 has 15 amino acids. The CDR3: CASNPDRVRDSPLHF. The CDR3, as DNA: TGTGCCAGCAATCCGGACCGGGTCAGAGATTCACCCCTCCACTTT.

This clonotype was observed at least ten times. The chain couples TRBV7-3 to TRBJ1-1, with D possibly being TRBD1 (5 bases). The V gene lost 0 bases and the J gene lost 5 bases, with 7 bases spanning the gap. From germline, CDR1 is SGHTA and CDR2 FQGTGA. The CDR3 extends over 13 amino acids. CDR3 amino acids: CASSLTWGTEAFF. The DNA for the CDR3 is TGTGCCAGCAGCTTAACGTGGGGGACTGAAGCTTTCTTT.

A note on this clonotype: At one end, the junction sequence differs from germline, possibly due to a read error. This chain links TRBV7-7 with TRBJ2-2; 11 bases line up with TRBD2. Germline V gene data show CDR1 as SSHAT and CDR2 as FNYEAQ (reference sequence). CDR3 length: 18 residues. The CDR3 reads CASSLSTSGGRYTGELFF. The DNA of the CDR3 is TGTGCTAGCAGCTTATCAACTAGCGGGGGCCGATACACCGGGGAGCTGTTTTTT.

In this sample, this clonotype turned up many times. The CDR3 nucleotides are TGTGCCAGCAGCTCCTTGACGAACACTGAAGCTTTCTTT. It codes for CASSSLTNTEAFF. V and J are TRBV11-3 and TRBJ1-1, with no clear D. Germline lookup yields CDR1 SGHNT and CDR2 YENEEA. V dropped 4 bases and J dropped 1 base, with 7 bases sitting between them. CDR3 size: 13 residues.

Many counts were recorded for this clonotype. The chain combines TRBV5-1 with TRBJ2-2, with D perhaps being TRBD1 or TRBD2 (5 bases each). V dropped 2 bases and J dropped 4 bases, with 15 bases sitting between them. CDR1 is SGHRS and CDR2 is YFSETQ in the germline V gene. The CDR3 is 16 amino acids. The CDR3 DNA is TGCGCCAGCAGCTTATTGGGGGATGGCGGCACCGGGGAGCTGTTTTTT. Its translation is CASSLLGDGGTGELFF.

This clonotype was picked up many times. The chain joins TRBV7-9 to TRBJ2-3, with TRBD1 as a possible D gene (6 bases). V gave up 2 bases and J gave up 1 base, with 10 bases separating them. Germline V lookup: CDR1 SEHNR, CDR2 FQNEAQ (reference sequence). This CDR3 comprises 15 residues. The CDR3 DNA reads as TGTGCCAGCAGCTTAAGACAGGACGGCACAGATACGCAGTATTTT. It specifies CASSLRQDGTDTQYF.

This clonotype is labeled medium-sized (0.01 to 0.1%). The V and J genes are TRBV10-2 and TRBJ2-5, with a weak D call TRBD1 (6 bases). The CDR3 runs to 16 residues. The ends were cut back, 0 bases at V and 10 bases at J, with 21 bases in the middle. Looked up from germline, CDR1 is WSHSY and CDR2 is SAAADI. CDR3 in amino acids: CASSESGWGPLEIQYF. CDR3 in DNA: TGCGCCAGCAGTGAGTCGGGCTGGGGGCCACTGGAAATCCAGTACTTC.